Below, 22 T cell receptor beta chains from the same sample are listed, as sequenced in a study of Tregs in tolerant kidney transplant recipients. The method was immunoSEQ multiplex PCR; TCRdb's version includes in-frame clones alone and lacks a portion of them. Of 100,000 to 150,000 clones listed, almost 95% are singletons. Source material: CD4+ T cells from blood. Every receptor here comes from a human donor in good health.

CDR3 sequence: CASSQEARLAGNYEQYF. As DNA, the CDR3 is TGTGCCAGCAGCCAAGAAGCTCGGCTAGCGGGAAACTACGAGCAGTACTTC. V usage is TRBV4-2 and J usage is TRBJ2-7, with 9 bases fitting TRBD2. The CDR3 consists of 17 residues. Trimming took 0 bases from V and 3 from J; bases not matched to a gene: 9. The germline V gene encodes CDR1 LGHNA and CDR2 YNFKEQ.

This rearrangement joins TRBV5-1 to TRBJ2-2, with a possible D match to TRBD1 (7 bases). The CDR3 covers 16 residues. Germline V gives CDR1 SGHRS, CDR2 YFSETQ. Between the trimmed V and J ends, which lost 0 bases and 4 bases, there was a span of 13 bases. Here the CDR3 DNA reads TGCGCCAGCAGCTTGGTTCCAGGGGGGACCACCGGGGAGCTGTTTTTT. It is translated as CASSLVPGGTTGELFF. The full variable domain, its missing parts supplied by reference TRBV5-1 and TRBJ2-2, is KAGVTQTPRYLIKTRGQQVTLSCSPISGHRSVSWYQQTPGQGLQFLFEYFSETQRNKGNFPGRFSGRQFSNSRSEMNVSTLELGDSALYLCASSLVPGGTTGELFFGEGSRLTVL.

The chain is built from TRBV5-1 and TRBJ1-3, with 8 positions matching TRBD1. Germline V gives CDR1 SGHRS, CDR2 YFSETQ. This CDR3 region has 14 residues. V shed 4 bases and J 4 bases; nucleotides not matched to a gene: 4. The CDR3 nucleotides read TGCGCCAGCAGCCCAGGGACAGGAGGAAACACCATATATTTT. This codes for CASSPGTGGNTIYF.

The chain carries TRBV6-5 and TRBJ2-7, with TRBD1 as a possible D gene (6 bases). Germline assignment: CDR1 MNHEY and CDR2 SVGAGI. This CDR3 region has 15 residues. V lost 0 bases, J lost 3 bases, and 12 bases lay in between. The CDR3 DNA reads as TGTGCCAGCAGTTACTCCTTTACAGGGATCTACGAGCAGTACTTC. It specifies CASSYSFTGIYEQYF.

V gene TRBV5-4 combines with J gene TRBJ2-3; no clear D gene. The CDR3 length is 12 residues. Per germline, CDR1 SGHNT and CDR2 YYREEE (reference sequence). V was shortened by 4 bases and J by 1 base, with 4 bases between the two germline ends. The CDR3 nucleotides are TGTGCCAGCAGCCTCCGCACAGATACGCAGTATTTT. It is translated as CASSLRTDTQYF.

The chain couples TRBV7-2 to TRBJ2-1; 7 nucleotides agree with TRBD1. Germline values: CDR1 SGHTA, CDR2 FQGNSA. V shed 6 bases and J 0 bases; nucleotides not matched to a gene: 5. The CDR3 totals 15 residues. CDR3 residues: CASSSTGDSYNEQFF. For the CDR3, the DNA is TGTGCCAGCAGTAGCACAGGGGACTCCTACAATGAGCAGTTCTTC.

CDR3 in amino acids: CASSLAGGGGLGTRQYF. The CDR3 DNA reads as TGTGCCAGCAGCTTAGCGGGGGGCGGGGGCCTGGGTACGCGGCAGTACTTC. The chain carries TRBV7-2 and TRBJ2-7; possible D gene TRBD2, 7 bases. CDR3 length: 17 residues. Trimming left V 0 bases short and J 9 bases short, with 24 bases between. CDR1 and CDR2 from the germline V gene are SGHTA and FQGNSA. The variable domain in full, completed from reference TRBV7-2 and TRBJ2-7, reads GAGVSQSPSNKVTEKGKDVELRCDPISGHTALYWYRQSLGQGLEFLIYFQGNSAPDKSGLPSDRFSAERTGGSVSTLTIQRTQQEDSAVYLCASSLAGGGGLGTRQYFGPGTRLTVT.

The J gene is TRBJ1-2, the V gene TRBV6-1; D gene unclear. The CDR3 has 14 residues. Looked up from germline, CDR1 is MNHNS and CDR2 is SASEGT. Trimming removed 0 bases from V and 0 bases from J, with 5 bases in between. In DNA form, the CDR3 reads TGTGCCAGCAGTGAAGCGTCGGCTAACTATGGCTACACCTTC. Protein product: CASSEASANYGYTF.

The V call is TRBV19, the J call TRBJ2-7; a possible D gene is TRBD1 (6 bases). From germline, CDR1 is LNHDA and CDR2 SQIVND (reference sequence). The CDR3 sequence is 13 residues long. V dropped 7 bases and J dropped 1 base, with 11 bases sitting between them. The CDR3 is CASTPGQSYEQYF. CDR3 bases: TGTGCCAGTACCCCGGGACAATCCTACGAGCAGTACTTC.

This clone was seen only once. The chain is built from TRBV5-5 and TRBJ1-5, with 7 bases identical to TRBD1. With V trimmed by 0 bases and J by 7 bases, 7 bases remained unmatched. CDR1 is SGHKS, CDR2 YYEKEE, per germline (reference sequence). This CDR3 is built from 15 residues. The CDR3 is CASSLGQGSQQPQHF. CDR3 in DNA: TGTGCCAGCAGCTTGGGACAGGGATCTCAACAGCCCCAGCATTTT. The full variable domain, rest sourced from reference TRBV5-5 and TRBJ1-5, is DAGVTQSPTHLIKTRGQQVTLRCSPISGHKSVSWYQQVLGQGPQFIFQYYEKEERGRGNFPDRFSARQFPNYSSELNVNALLLGDSALYLCASSLGQGSQQPQHFGDGTRLSIL.

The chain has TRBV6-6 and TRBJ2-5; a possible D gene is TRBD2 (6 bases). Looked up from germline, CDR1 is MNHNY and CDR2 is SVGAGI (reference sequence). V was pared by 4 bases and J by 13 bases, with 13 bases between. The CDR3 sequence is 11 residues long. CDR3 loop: CASSSRDLAYF. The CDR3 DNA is TGTGCCAGCAGTTCCCGGGACTTGGCGTACTTC.

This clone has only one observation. CDR3 sequence (DNA): TGTGCCAGCTCACCACGAGGACAGGGTGGCGGAAGGGGCACTGAAGCTTTCTTT. Translation: CASSPRGQGGGRGTEAFF. J is TRBJ1-1 and V is TRBV18, with 8 nucleotides matching TRBD1. V dropped 1 base and J dropped 4; count of bases not matched to a gene: 14. This CDR3 has 18 amino acids. Germline loops: CDR1 KGHSH, CDR2 LQKENI.

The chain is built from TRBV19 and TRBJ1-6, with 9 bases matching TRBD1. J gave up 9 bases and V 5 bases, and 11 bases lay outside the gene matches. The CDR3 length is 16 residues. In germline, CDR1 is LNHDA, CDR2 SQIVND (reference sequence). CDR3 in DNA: TGTGCCAGTAGTGCCTCGGACAGGGGATTTGGTTCACCCCTCCACTTT. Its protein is CASSASDRGFGSPLHF.

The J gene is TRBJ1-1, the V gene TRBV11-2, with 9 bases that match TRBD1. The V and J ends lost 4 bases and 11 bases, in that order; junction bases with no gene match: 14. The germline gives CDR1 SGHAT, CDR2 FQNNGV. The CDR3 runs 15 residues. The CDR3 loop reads CASSSLTGTGNPAFF. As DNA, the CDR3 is TGTGCCAGCAGCTCGTTGACCGGGACAGGGAATCCGGCTTTCTTT.

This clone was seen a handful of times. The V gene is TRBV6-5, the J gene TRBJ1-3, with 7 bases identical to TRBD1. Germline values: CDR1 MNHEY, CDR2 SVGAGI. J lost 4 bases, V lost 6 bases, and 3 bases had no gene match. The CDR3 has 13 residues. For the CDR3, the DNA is TGTGCCAGCAGAAAACAGGGGGGAAACACCATATATTTT. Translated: CASRKQGGNTIYF.

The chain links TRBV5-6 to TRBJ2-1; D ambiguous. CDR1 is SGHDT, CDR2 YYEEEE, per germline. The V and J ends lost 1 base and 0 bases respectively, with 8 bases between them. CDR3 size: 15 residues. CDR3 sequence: CASSLNLGSYNEQFF. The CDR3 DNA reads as TGTGCCAGCAGCTTGAATCTCGGCTCCTACAATGAGCAGTTCTTC.

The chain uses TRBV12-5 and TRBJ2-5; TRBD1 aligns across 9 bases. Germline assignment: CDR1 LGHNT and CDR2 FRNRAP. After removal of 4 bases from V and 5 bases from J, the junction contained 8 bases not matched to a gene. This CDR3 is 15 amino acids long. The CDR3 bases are TGTGCTAGTGGTTCCCGGGGACAGGGTAGGGAGACCCAGTACTTC. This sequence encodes CASGSRGQGRETQYF. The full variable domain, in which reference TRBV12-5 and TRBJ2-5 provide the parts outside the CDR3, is DARVTQTPRHKVTEMGQEVTMRCQPILGHNTVFWYRQTMMQGLELLAYFRNRAPLDDSGMPKDRFSAEMPDATLATLKIQPSEPRDSAVYFCASGSRGQGRETQYFGPGTRLLVL.

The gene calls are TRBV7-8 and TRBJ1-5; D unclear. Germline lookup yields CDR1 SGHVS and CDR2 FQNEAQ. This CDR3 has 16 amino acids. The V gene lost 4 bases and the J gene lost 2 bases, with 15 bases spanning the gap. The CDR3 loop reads CASSSTWEKGNQPQHF. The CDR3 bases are TGTGCCAGCAGCTCCACCTGGGAGAAAGGCAATCAGCCCCAGCATTTT.

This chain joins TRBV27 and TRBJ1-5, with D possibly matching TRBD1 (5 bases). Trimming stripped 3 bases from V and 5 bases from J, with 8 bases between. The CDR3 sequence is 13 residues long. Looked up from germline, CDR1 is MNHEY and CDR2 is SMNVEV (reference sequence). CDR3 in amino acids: CASSFREHQPQHF. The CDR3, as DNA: TGTGCCAGCAGTTTCAGGGAGCATCAGCCCCAGCATTTT.

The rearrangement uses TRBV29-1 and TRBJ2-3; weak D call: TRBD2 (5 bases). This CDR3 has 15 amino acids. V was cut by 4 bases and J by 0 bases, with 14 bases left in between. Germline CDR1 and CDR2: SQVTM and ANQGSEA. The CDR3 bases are TGCAGCGTTGTGGGGAGCGAGGGTAGCACAGATACGCAGTATTTT. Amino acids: CSVVGSEGSTDTQYF.

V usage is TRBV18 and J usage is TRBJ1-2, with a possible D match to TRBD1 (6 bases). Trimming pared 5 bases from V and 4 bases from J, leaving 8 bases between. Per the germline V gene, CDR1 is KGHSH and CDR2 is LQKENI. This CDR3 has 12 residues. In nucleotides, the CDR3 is TGTGCCAGCTCAGAGGGGGTCTATGGCTACACCTTC. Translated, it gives CASSEGVYGYTF.

The CDR3 region is CASSFGVSTDTQYF. The DNA for the CDR3 is TGTGCCAGCAGTTTTGGCGTAAGCACAGATACGCAGTATTTT. The genes are TRBV27 and TRBJ2-3; the D is unclear. Germline V CDR1 and CDR2: MNHEY, SMNVEV (reference sequence). V lost 3 bases to trimming and J lost 0 bases, with 7 bases between them. This CDR3 spans 14 amino acids.